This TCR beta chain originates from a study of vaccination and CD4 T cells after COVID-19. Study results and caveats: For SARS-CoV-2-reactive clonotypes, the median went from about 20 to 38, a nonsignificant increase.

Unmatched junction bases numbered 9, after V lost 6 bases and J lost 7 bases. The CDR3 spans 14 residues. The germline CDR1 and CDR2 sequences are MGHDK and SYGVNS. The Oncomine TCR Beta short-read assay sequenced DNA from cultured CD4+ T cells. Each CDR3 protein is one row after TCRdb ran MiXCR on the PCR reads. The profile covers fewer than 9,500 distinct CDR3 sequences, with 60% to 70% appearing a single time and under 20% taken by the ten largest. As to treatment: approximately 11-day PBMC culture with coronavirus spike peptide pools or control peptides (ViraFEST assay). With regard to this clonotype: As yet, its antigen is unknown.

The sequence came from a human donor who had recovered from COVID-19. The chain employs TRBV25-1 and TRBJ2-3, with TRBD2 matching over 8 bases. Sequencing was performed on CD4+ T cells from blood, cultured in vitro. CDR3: CASRPGGERNTQYF. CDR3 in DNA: TGTGCCAGCAGGCCGGGAGGGGAACGGAATACGCAGTATTTT.